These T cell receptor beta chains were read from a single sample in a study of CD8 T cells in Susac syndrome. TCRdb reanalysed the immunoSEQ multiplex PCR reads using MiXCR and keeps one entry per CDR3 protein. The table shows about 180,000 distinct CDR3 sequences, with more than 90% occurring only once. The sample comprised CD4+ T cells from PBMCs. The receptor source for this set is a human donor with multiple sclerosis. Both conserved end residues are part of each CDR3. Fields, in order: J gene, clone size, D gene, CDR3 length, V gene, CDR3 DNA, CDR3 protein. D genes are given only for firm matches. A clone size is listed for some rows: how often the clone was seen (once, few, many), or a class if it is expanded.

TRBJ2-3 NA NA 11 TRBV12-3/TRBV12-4 TGTGCCAGCAGGTGGGGGGATACGCAGTATTTT CASRWGDTQYF
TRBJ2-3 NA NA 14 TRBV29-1 TGCAGCGTAGCGGGCCCCTTCGTTGCAGATACGCAGTATTTT CSVAGPFVADTQYF
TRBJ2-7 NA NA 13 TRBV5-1 TGCGCCAGCAGCGAGATACAGGGCTACGAGCAGTACTTC CASSEIQGYEQYF
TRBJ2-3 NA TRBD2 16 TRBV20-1 TGCAGTGCTAGGGACCCAACTAGCGGGGGGTTAGGTACGCAGTATTTT CSARDPTSGGLGTQYF
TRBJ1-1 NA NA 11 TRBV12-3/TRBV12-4 TGTGCCAGCAGTCCCGCCACTGAAGCTTTCTTT CASSPATEAFF
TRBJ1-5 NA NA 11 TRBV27 TGTGCCAGCGGGGGGGACGGGCCCCAGCATTTT CASGGDGPQHF
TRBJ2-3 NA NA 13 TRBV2 TGTGCCAGCAGTGTGGAGTTGGGAGATACGCAGTATTTT CASSVELGDTQYF
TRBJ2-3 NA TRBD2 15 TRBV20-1 TGCAGTGCTCCCCGAGCGGGGGCCTACACAGATACGCAGTATTTT CSAPRAGAYTDTQYF
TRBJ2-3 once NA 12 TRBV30 TGTGCCTGGAGTGCCCCGACGGATACGCAGTATTTT CAWSAPTDTQYF
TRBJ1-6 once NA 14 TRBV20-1 TGCAGTGCTGCCCCCACAGCGCTAAATTCACCCCTCCACTTT CSAAPTALNSPLHF
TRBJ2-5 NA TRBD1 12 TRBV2 TGTGCCGGACAGGGTTTTACGGAGACCCAGTACTTC CAGQGFTETQYF
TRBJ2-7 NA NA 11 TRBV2 TGTGCCAGCAGGATGACCTACGAGCAGTACTTC CASRMTYEQYF
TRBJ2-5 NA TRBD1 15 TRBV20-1 TGCAGTGCTAGAGATAGGGACAGGGGAGGAGAGACCCAGTACTTC CSARDRDRGGETQYF
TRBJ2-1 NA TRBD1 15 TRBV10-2 TGCGCCAGCAGAGACAGGGGGCTCTCCTACAATGAGCAGTTCTTC CASRDRGLSYNEQFF
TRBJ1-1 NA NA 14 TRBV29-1 TGCAGCGTCTCCTTGGGCAGGGGAGACACTGAAGCTTTCTTT CSVSLGRGDTEAFF
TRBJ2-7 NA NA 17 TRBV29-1 TGCAGCGTTGTCGATACGTTAGGGAGTAAGAGCTCCTACGAGCAGTACTTC CSVVDTLGSKSSYEQYF
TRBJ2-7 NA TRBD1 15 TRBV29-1 TGCAGCGTTGAAGCCCCGGGACAGGGCGGCTACGAGCAGTACTTC CSVEAPGQGGYEQYF
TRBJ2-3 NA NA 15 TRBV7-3 TGTGCCAGCAGCTTAATCCGGTCTAGCACAGATACGCAGTATTTT CASSLIRSSTDTQYF
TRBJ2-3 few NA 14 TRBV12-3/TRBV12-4 TGTGCCAGCAGCCCGGGACTCGACACAGATACGCAGTATTTT CASSPGLDTDTQYF
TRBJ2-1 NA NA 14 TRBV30 TGTGCCTGGAGTCTCAGGACGGTGTACAATGAGCAGTTCTTC CAWSLRTVYNEQFF
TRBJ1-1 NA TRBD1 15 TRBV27 TGTGCCAGCAGTCCGTACCGGGACAGGGCGACTGAAGCTTTCTTT CASSPYRDRATEAFF
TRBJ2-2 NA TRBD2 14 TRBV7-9 TGTGCCAGCAGCCCGAACGGGGGGACCGGGGAGCTGTTTTTT CASSPNGGTGELFF
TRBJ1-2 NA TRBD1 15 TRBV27 TGTGCCAGCAGTCCCGAGACAGGGATCTCGTTCGGCTACACCTTC CASSPETGISFGYTF
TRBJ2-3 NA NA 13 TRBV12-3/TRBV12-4 TGTGCCAGCCGGGTAGGCCGCACAGATACGCAGTATTTT CASRVGRTDTQYF
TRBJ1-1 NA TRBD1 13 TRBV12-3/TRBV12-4 TGTGCCAGCAGGGAACAGGGGGCAACTGAAGCTTTCTTT CASREQGATEAFF
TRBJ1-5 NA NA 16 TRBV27 TGTGCCAGCCCCCAAAGCGGGCCGGATAGCAATCAGCCCCAGCATTTT CASPQSGPDSNQPQHF
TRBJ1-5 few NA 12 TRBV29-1 TGCAGCGTTGGGACGGGGGATCAGCCCCAGCATTTT CSVGTGDQPQHF
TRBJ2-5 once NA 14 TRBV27 TGTGCCAGCAGTTTATTGGGACGTAGCAAGACCCAGTACTTC CASSLLGRSKTQYF
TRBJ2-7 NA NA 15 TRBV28 TGTGCCAGCACCACACGGTACAGGTACCCCGGAGAGCAGTACTTC CASTTRYRYPGEQYF
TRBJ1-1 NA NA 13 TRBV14 TGTGCCAGCAGCCTGACCAGGGGCACTGAAGCTTTCTTT CASSLTRGTEAFF
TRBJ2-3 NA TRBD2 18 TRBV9 TGTGCCAGCAGCGTCGCCCGAACGGTAGCGGGGGCCACCGGTACGCAGTATTTT CASSVARTVAGATGTQYF
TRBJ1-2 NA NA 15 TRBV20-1 TGCAGTGCTAGAGATGGGGGGGGCGCAGGCTATGGCTACACCTTC CSARDGGGAGYGYTF
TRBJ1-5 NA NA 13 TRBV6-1 TGTGCCACCGATATTGGGATGGATCAGCCCCAGCATTTT CATDIGMDQPQHF
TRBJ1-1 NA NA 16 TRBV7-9 TGTGCCAGCAGCTTCCCGGGAGGCGGGGCCGACACTGAAGCTTTCTTT CASSFPGGGADTEAFF
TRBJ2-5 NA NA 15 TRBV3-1 TGTGCCAGCAGCCAAGGGGTAGGACCCCAAGAGACCCAGTACTTC CASSQGVGPQETQYF
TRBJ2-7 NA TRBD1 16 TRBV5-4 TGTGCCAGCAGCGCCCGGACAGGGGCCCAGCCTACGGAGCAGTACTTC CASSARTGAQPTEQYF
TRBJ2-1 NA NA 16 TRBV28 TGTGCCAGCAGTTTACGGGTAGCGGAACCCTACAATGAGCAGTTCTTC CASSLRVAEPYNEQFF
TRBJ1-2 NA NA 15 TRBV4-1 TGCGCCAGCAGCCAGGTGACCCTGACAGAGAATGGCTACACCTTC CASSQVTLTENGYTF
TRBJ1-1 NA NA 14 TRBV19 TGTGCCAGTAGAAACGGACTTCACAACACTGAAGCTTTCTTT CASRNGLHNTEAFF
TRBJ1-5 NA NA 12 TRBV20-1 TGCAGTGCTCGGGGTGGCAATCAGCCCCAGCATTTT CSARGGNQPQHF
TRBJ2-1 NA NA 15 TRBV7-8 TGTGCCAGCAGCTCCGACAGGCCAACGTTCAATGAGCAGTTCTTC CASSSDRPTFNEQFF
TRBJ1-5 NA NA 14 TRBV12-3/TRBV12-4 TGTGCCAGCAGTCTTCACGGTAGCAATCAGCCCCAGCATTTT CASSLHGSNQPQHF
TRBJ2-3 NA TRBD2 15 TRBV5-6 TGTGCCAGCAGCCCCGGGACTAGCGGCACAGATACGCAGTATTTT CASSPGTSGTDTQYF
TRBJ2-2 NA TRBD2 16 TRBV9 TGTGCCAGCAGCGTCGTGGGGGGGACCTCAACCGGGGAGCTGTTTTTT CASSVVGGTSTGELFF
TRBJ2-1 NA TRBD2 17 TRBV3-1 TGTGCCAGCAGCCACCCGACCGGGACTAGCGACGACAATGAGCAGTTCTTC CASSHPTGTSDDNEQFF
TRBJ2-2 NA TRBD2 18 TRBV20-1 TGCAGTGCTAGAGATATTCCAGCGGGGGGGCTTATCACCGGGGAGCTGTTTTTT CSARDIPAGGLITGELFF
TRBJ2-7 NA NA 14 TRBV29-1 TGCAGCGTTGAAGCGCGACAGGACTCCTACGAGCAGTACTTC CSVEARQDSYEQYF
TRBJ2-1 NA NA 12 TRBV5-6 TGTGCCAGCAGCTTAAGGGACGAAGAGCAGTTCTTC CASSLRDEEQFF
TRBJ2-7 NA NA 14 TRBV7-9 TGTGCCAGCAGCTTTAGTGCAGGGAGTGACGAGCAGTACTTC CASSFSAGSDEQYF
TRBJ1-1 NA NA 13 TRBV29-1 TGCAGCGTCTCCAGGGGCTTGAACACTGAAGCTTTCTTT CSVSRGLNTEAFF